What follows is one TCR beta chain and its context. Its antigen is undetermined. TCRdb re-called the 5' RACE reads; one entry per CDR3 protein, DNA not given. Its listing shows about 260,000 distinct CDR3 sequences. Germline CDR1 ENHRY, CDR2 SYGVKD. This CDR3 spans 16 amino acids. This sample was included in a study of T cells expressing NK-cell markers. Study-level points and caveats: The same clonotypes also predominated in the CD3+CD56-NKG2C+ fraction of several donors.

Sequenced: blood T cells: a sorted CD56 or NKG2C T cell subset, CD4+ or CD8+ T cells, or bulk PBMC T cells (not recorded which). The sequence derives from a woman aged 18-70 years in good health. J is TRBJ2-7 and V is TRBV10-3. CDR3 amino acids: CAISESGGDRSYEQYF.